This TCR beta chain was recovered during a study of graft-versus-host responses after intestinal transplantation. Germline trimming cut 6 bases from V and 11 bases from J; bases unmatched to any gene: 6. Looked up from germline, CDR1 is SNHLY and CDR2 is FYNNEI. The length of the CDR3 is 11 residues. Generated by immunoSEQ multiplex PCR, the TCRdb table keeps only in-frame clones and is missing some. The table lists 150,000 or so clones, about nine tenths of them singletons. A note on this clone: The antigen is unknown.

This clonotype was sampled from a human donor who received an intestinal transplant. V usage is TRBV2 and J usage is TRBJ1-1; 7 bases fit TRBD1. The source material was unstimulated CD4+ T cells sorted from spleen or lymph node cells, sampled before intestinal transplant. The CDR3, as DNA: TGTGCCAGCAGAAGACAGGGAAGGGCTTTCTTT. Protein sequence: CASRRQGRAFF.